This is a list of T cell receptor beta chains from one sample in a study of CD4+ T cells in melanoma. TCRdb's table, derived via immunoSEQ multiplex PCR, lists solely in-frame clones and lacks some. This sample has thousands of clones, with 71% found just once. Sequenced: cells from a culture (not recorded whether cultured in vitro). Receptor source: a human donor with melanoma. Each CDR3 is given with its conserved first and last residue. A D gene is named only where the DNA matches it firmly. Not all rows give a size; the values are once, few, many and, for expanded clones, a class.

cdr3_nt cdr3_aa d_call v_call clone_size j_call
TGTGCCAGCAGCCGAACTAGAGCGTCCTACGAGCAGTACTTC CASSRTRASYEQYF . TRBV7-2 . TRBJ2-7
TGCGCCAGCAGCTTGAGGCAGGGGGCAGATACGCAGTATTTT CASSLRQGADTQYF TRBD1 TRBV5-1 . TRBJ2-3
TGTGCCAGCAGTGAGAGGCAGGGCAATTCACCCCTCCACTTT CASSERQGNSPLHF . TRBV2 . TRBJ1-6
TGTGCCAGCTCACCCACAGGAGGGGGACACGAGCAGTACTTC CASSPTGGGHEQYF . TRBV18 . TRBJ2-7
TGTGCCAGCAGACCACAGGGTAAAGAGACCCAGTACTTC CASRPQGKETQYF . TRBV28 . TRBJ2-5
TGTGCCAGTAGCCCTGGGCTAGTCGACAGGGGGCGACGCACTGAAGCTTTCTTT CASSPGLVDRGRRTEAFF TRBD1 TRBV19 . TRBJ1-1
TGTGCCAGTAGTCGAACGCCCTCTACAGGGAACACTGAAGCTTTCTTT CASSRTPSTGNTEAFF . TRBV19 . TRBJ1-1
TGTGCCAGCAGCCATCTTCCACCCCTCTGGGAACCTCAGGGGTCACCCCTCCACTTT CASSHLPPLWEPQGSPLHF . TRBV11-2 . TRBJ1-6
TGTGCCAGCAGCTTAACTCCACGCGGGGCCGGTGGCGTAGCTTTCTTT CASSLTPRGAGGVAFF . TRBV7-3 . TRBJ1-1
TGTGCCAGCAGTGAGCTCATAGGTAGCGGCTACACCTTC CASSELIGSGYTF . TRBV6-1 . TRBJ1-2
TGTGCCAGCAGTGACCCGGGACAGGTCCTTGGGCAGCCCCAGCATTTT CASSDPGQVLGQPQHF TRBD1 TRBV6-1 . TRBJ1-5
TGTGCCAGCTCACCTGTATTACGAGGACAACCGTCCTATGGCTACACCTTC CASSPVLRGQPSYGYTF . TRBV18 few TRBJ1-2
TGTGCCAGCAGCCAGGGGCTCACTTACGGAAGAGCTTTCTTT CASSQGLTYGRAFF . TRBV5-6 few TRBJ1-1
TGTGCCTGGAGGGCCGGGACAGGGAATGAAAAACTGTTTTTT CAWRAGTGNEKLFF TRBD1 TRBV30 . TRBJ1-4
TGTGCCAGTAGTTTTGACCCGACTCGGGGCAATCAGCCCCAGCATTTT CASSFDPTRGNQPQHF . TRBV19 . TRBJ1-5
TGTGCCAGCAGCTTCCTTGAAGCGGGGGCCACAGATACGCAGTATTTT CASSFLEAGATDTQYF TRBD2 TRBV7-9 . TRBJ2-3
TGTGCCAGCAGCGCAGACAGGGCGCTTGGAGGCTACACCTTC CASSADRALGGYTF TRBD1 TRBV9 few TRBJ1-2
TGCAGTGCTAGTGGGGACTATGGCTACACCTTC CSASGDYGYTF . TRBV20-1 . TRBJ1-2
TGCGCCAGCAGGATGGGGGACAGGGAGAACACTGAAGCTTTCTTT CASRMGDRENTEAFF TRBD1 TRBV5-1 once TRBJ1-1
TGTGCCAGTAGTACAACAGGCTGGGGTAACTATGGCTACACCTTC CASSTTGWGNYGYTF . TRBV19 once TRBJ1-2